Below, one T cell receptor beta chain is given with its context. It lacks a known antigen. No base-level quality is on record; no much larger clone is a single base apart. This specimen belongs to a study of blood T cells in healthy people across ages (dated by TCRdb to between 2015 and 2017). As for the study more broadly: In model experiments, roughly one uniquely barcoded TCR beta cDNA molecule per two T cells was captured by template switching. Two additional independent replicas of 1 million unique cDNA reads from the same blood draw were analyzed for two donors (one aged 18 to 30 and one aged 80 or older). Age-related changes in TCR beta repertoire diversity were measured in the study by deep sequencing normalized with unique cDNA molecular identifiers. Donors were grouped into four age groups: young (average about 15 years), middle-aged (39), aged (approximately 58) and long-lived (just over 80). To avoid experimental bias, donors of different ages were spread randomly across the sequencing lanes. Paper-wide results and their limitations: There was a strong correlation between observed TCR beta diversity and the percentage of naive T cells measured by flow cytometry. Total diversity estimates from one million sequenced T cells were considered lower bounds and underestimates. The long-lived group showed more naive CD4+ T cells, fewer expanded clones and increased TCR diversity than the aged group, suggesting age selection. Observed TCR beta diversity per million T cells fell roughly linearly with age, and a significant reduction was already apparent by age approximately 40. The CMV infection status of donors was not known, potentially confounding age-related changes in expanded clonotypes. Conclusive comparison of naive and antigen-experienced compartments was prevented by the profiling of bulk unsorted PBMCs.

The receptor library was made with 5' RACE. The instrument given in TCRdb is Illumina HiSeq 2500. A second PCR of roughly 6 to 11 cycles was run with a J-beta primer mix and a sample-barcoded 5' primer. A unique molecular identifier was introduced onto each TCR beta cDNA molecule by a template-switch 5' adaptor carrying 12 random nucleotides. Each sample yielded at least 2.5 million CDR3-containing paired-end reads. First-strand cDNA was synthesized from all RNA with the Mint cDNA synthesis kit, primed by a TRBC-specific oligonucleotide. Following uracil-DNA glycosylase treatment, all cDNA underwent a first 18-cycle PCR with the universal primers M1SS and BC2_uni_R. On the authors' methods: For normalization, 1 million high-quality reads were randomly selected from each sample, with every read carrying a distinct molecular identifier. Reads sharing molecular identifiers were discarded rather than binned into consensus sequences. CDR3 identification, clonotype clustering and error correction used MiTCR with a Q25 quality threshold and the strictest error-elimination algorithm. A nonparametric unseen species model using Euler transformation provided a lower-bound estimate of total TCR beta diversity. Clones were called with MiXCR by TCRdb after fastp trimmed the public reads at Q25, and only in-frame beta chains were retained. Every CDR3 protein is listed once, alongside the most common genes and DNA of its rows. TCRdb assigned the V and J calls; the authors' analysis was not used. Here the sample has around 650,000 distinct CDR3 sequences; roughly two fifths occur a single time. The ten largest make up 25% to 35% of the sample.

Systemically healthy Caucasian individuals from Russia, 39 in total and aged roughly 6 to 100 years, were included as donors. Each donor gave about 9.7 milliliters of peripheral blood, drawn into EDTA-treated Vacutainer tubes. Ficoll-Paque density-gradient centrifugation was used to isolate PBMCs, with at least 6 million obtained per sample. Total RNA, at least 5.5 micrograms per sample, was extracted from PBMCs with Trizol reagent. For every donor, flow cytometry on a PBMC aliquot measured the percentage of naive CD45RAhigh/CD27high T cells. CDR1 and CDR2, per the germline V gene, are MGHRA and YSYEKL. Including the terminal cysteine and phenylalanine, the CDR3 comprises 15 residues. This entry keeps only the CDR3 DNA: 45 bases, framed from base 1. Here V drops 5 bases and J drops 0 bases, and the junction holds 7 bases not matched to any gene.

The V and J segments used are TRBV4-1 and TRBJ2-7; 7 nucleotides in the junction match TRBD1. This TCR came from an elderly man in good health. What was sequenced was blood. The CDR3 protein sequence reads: CASSARQGTSYEQYF. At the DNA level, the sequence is TGCGCCAGCAGCGCGCGACAGGGAACCTCCTACGAGCAGTACTTC.